Reported below is one T cell receptor beta chain. Only a few counts were recorded for this clone. Its specific antigen is unknown. No per-base quality is available; no much larger clone lies one base away. In total, roughly 710 healthy bone marrow donors made up the cohort. Cohort members were all nominally healthy when sampled, although unrecorded immune exposures were likely present. The donor tested CMV seropositive and was one of the 289 seropositive cohort members. Every donor gave a peripheral blood sample, and the peripheral blood mononuclear cells from that sample were used for TCR beta sequencing. Genomic DNA was extracted from the blood cell samples with the Qiagen DNeasy Blood Extraction Kit. The sample is drawn from a study of cytomegalovirus exposure and HLA in healthy donors listed by TCRdb under 2017. For context, the study as a whole: In an earlier analysis of some 610 of the donors, roughly 300 Gb of sequence data and some 100 million unique TCR beta sequences from about 179 million T cells were reported. An early release that covered 640 HLA-typed donors contained about 290 gigabases of sequencing data and 80 million or so unique TCR sequences. The genetic ancestry cluster associated with self-reported Caucasian donors included roughly four fifths of the roughly 390 genotyped donors. The aim of the study was to test whether cataloging public T cell receptors could identify signatures of past pathogen exposure. The study used immunosequencing to profile the T cell repertoires of under 700 subjects and linked those repertoires to cytomegalovirus serostatus. Besides the first cohort of approximately 710 subjects, a separate validation cohort made up of over 100 different subjects was used. To predict cytomegalovirus infection status, the study brought together high-throughput TCR immunosequencing, statistical association of individual TCRs with disease status, and machine learning. A later analysis re-examined previously published TCR beta repertoires from roughly 720 donors and added high-resolution HLA genotyping to investigate patterns of TCR occurrence. Rather than drawing on any new phenotypic data, the later analysis identified candidate immune exposures from TCR beta sequences and the way those sequences occurred across donors. An earlier analysis of approximately 580 of the donors used high-throughput TCR beta sequencing to judge whether each TCR beta V gene segment behaved as functional or pseudogenic. Alongside the repertoire data, information on donor age, sex, ethnicity and CMV serostatus was compiled. A later genetic analysis took genome-wide SNP genotypes for 398 of the 666 donors and used that subset as a discovery cohort. All discovery cohort repertoires had been generated using a single sequencing platform. HLA typing included class I and class II loci at four-digit resolution. The number of typed donors differed by locus: about 629-630 for A, B, C, DRB1 and DQB1; approximately 530 for DQA1; around 610 for DPA1; and around 490 for DPB1. Roughly 5 DR-DQ haplotypes were handled as single units for association and clustering, since linkage in the cohort was strong. Among some 400 genotyped donors of the cohort, an average of around 240,000 unique TCR beta nucleotide sequences was sequenced per donor, of which roughly 17% were non-productive.

Library preparation employed the immunoSEQ multiplex PCR assay. A mixture of 60 forward primers for TCR Vbeta segments and 13 reverse primers for TCR Jbeta segments was used in the multiplex PCR. The CDR3 region of rearranged TCR beta genes was amplified from genomic DNA by a multiplex PCR assay. Amplified TCR beta libraries were sequenced as 87-base-pair reads on the Illumina HiSeq System. From the authors' description of their analysis: A later analysis tallied some 79 million unique TCR beta chains across the 650 to 750 repertoires, and approximately 12 million of those chains were shared by two or more donors. To remove PCR and sequencing errors, raw reads were error-corrected and collapsed into unique sequences using a nearest-neighbor algorithm that merged closely related sequences. To assign V, D and J gene segments, CDR3 sequences were aligned to IMGT reference sequences. For a sequence to be retained, a match of at least six nucleotides was required to both a V gene segment and a J gene segment. Rearrangements were classified as productive when the CDR3 lacked stop codons and remained in frame with V and J, and all other rearrangements were classified as non-productive. CDR3 was defined by IMGT convention, running from the second conserved V-encoded cysteine to the conserved J-encoded phenylalanine. Sequences without an unambiguous match to a single V gene segment were excluded from the earlier analysis of a few hundred of the donors. In an earlier analysis of about 590 of the donors, a V segment was called functional when productive rearrangements were above 56.7%, and segregating when the standard deviation between donors exceeded 5%. A statistical classification framework was built for diagnosing cytomegalovirus status from the catalog of TCR beta chain sequences. In a later analysis, TCR nucleotide sequences were compared against IMGT/GENE-DB human TR gene sequences so that V and J genes could be assigned. Using the TCRdist pipeline, a later analysis assigned CDR3 sequences along with most-parsimonious VDJ recombination scenarios. In a later analysis, every TCR beta chain was defined by the combination of its CDR3 amino acid sequence and its V-gene family, and reads without a unique V-gene family were dropped. A later analysis removed several hundred highly shared, low-generation-probability nucleotide sequences to deal with suspected cross-contamination and a sequencing artifact. A later analysis calculated a clonal expansion index for each public chain from normalized within-repertoire ranks of inferred template counts. In a later analysis, generation probabilities were computed with a VDJ recombination model fitted to out-of-frame rearrangements, and the resulting probabilities were checked against IGoR. A later analysis scored TCR-TCR, TCR-HLA and TCR-CMV co-occurrence with hypergeometric tests, applying a repertoire-size bias correction to TCR pairs. False discovery rates were estimated in a later analysis by permuting HLA or CMV assignments 20 times. In a later analysis, co-occurring TCRs were grouped using DBSCAN, and TCRdist sequence similarity was added for clustering within HLA-allele-positive subsets. Repertoires with fewer than 30,000 or more than 120,000 public chains, plus five repertoires with anomalous nucleotide sharing, were excluded from co-occurrence clustering. TCRdb's version of the immuneACCESS table is confined to in-frame rearrangements and falls short of the full clone set. An unresolved V gene accounts for under half of the shortfall where checked; the remainder is of unknown origin. The D gene and trimming were derived from the DNA, and the V and J assignments and clone size from that table. The sample table lists over 65,000 clones, about 76% of them with a count of one. In total, the top ten clones hold 14% to 15% of the sample.

The CDR3 spans 14 residues, from the cysteine through the phenylalanine. Only the CDR3 DNA stays, 42 bases, in frame from base 1. For CDR1 and CDR2, the germline V gene lists SGHTA and FQGTGA. At the junction V is shortened by 3 bases and J by 1 base, with 8 bases in between. The paper's findings and limits, for the study overall: Specific HLA alleles were associated with 15,000 to 20,000 TCR beta sequences at a false discovery rate of 0.05 in a later analysis. A further reported finding was that TCR beta sequences accurately predicted the HLA-A and HLA-B alleles for most subjects in the first cohort. Because counts were too low, around 18 rarely observed V segments, including chromosome 9 orphons, were left out of the earlier analysis of about 500 of the donors. A later analysis found that HLA-associated TCR beta chains were more clonally expanded and had lower generation probabilities than equally common non-associated chains. A cluster of highly shared sequence variants was judged likely to represent a technical artifact of the sequencing pipeline. A later genetic analysis reported fewer N-insertions in productive TCRs among donors in an Asian-associated ancestry cluster than the roughly 700-donor mean. The only immune exposure information available for the cohort was CMV serostatus. The presence/absence analyses assumed that sequencing depth was roughly uniform across donors, and that assumption may not be true. The classifier was reported to diagnose cytomegalovirus status with high specificity and sensitivity in both the original cohort and the validation cohort. In a later genetic analysis, a missense DCLRE1C variant was associated with V-gene and J-gene trimming of TCR beta chains, and the association was replicated in an independent cohort. Some IMGT-functional V segments, including TRBV6-2 and TRBV6-3, could not be told apart with the 87-base-pair reads, so those segments were excluded. Correlated functional status among segregating V segments might be attributable to linkage disequilibrium, but an unknown experimental factor could not be ruled out. Because HLA typing was unavailable for some donors at each locus, only the typed subset was used in association tests. Strong co-occurrence of HLA alleles, especially DR and DQ, made assigning TCR associations to individual alleles difficult. In a later analysis, the rate of TCR association differed among HLA loci, with DRB1 alleles having the most associated TCRs and HLA-C alleles having the fewest. In vitro tests confirmed that a few of the cytomegalovirus-associated TCR beta chains recognize cytomegalovirus antigens. According to a later analysis, parvovirus B19, influenza, CMV and Epstein-Barr virus appeared linked to several top co-occurrence clusters. The cohort was sequenced for TCR beta chains only, and without alpha or paired-chain data the features that could be detected were limited. It was suggested by the authors that the approach could potentially be generalized to other disease states and immunological phenotypes. A later analysis found that most CMV-associated TCR beta chains appeared HLA-restricted, with HLA associations seemingly driven largely by CMV exposure. Most TCR sequences were observed very rarely across donors, whereas some public TCRs were present in many individuals. In the study, 164 TCR beta chains were listed as associated with cytomegalovirus. In an earlier analysis of approximately 590 of the donors, most TCR beta V segments were observed in productive rearrangements about 87% or about 30% of the time, broadly matching IMGT annotations.

This TCR derives from a woman in her thirties or forties in good health and CMV-seropositive. The chain uses TRBV7-3 and TRBJ2-3, with a weak D call of TRBD2 (5 bases match). Sequencing was carried out using PBMCs. Here is the DNA: TGTGCCAGCAGCTTGGAGGTTGGCACAGATACGCAGTATTTT. Its protein product is CASSLEVGTDTQYF.